This T cell receptor (beta chain) was profiled in a study of blood T cell repertoires in COVID-19. Trimming cost V 5 bases and J 0 bases; bases outside gene matches: 4. This CDR3 comprises 14 residues. Germline V gene lookup returns CDR1 LNHDA and CDR2 SQIVND (reference sequence). Repertoires were generated with immunoSEQ multiplex PCR, while TCRdb's copy carries only in-frame clones and drops some. The sample shows under 250,000 clones, approximately 83% of them seen only once. This receptor was identified in a man in his fifties or sixties with active or convalescent COVID-19. Sequenced material: peripheral blood. The rearrangement uses TRBV19 and TRBJ2-7; 7 bases map to TRBD1. The CDR3 sequence is CASSFRQGSYEQYF. CDR3 sequence (DNA): TGTGCCAGTAGTTTCCGACAGGGCTCCTACGAGCAGTACTTC. Together with reference TRBV19 and TRBJ2-7, the CDR3 gives the full variable domain: DGGITQSPKYLFRKEGQNVTLSCEQNLNHDAMYWYRQDPGQGLRLIYYSQIVNDFQKGDIAEGYSVSREKKESFPLTVTSAQKNPTAFYLCASSFRQGSYEQYFGPGTRLTVT.